The clone carrying this T cell receptor beta chain was seen many times. CDR1 and CDR2 (germline): SNHLY, FYNNEI. Unmatched junction bases numbered 2, after V lost 0 bases and J lost 3 bases. The CDR3 is made up of 16 amino acids. Clinical symptoms, serum thyroxine and TRAb, thyroid ultrasound and orbital computed tomography together formed the diagnostic basis. This specimen comes from a study of T cells in Graves' hyperthyroidism and ophthalmopathy. The overall study: Blood from the periphery was taken at initial diagnosis, before any treatment.

Regions amplified from RNA transcripts were the TCR beta CDR3 regions. HTBI primers drove first-round RT-PCR of the TCR CDR3. Using its own MiXCR run on the multiplex PCR reads, TCRdb lists one record per CDR3 protein. The repertoire holds 550,000 to 800,000 distinct CDR3 sequences, about 18% seen once, with about 14% in the top ten. Sequences were obtained from blood. The TCR comes from a middle-aged man with Graves' hyperthyroidism. V is TRBV2 and J is TRBJ2-1, with TRBD2 matching over 10 bases. CDR3 amino acids: CASSEATSGRYNEQFF. CDR3 nucleotides: TGTGCCAGCAGTGAAGCGACTAGCGGGCGCTACAATGAGCAGTTCTTC.